The source of this T cell receptor (beta chain) is a study of T-cell reconstitution after alpha-beta-depleted transplantation in children. Findings and caveats of the study: At around two months after transplant, the alpha-beta T cells were reportedly derived from several hundred expanded clones that came from non-depleted graft cells. Diversity of TCRbeta at day 60 was high in some patients, arising from surviving recipient T cells and thymic progenitors.

Points on this clonotype: The antigen is not known.

Using unique molecular identifiers, the investigators prepared the TCRbeta library. Using its own MiXCR run on the PCR reads, TCRdb lists one record per CDR3 protein. The data hold 45,000 to 70,000 distinct CDR3 sequences, with 44% observed a single time. Sample: PBMCs, mostly from graft donor cells, taken 360 days after TCRalphabeta/CD19-depleted stem cell transplant. The receptor comes from a male patient under 18 who had a stem cell transplant for acute lymphoblastic leukemia, so the T cells may come from the graft donor.

The CDR3, as DNA: TGTGCCAGCAGTGAATTCTTCCAGACTAGCACAGATACGCAGTATTTT. It codes for CASSEFFQTSTDTQYF. The chain carries TRBV25-1 and TRBJ2-3, with unresolved D. CDR1 is MGHDK, CDR2 SYGVNS, per germline. The length of the CDR3 is 16 residues. V lost 1 base and J 0 bases, leaving 11 bases between the germline ends.